The 30 T cell receptor beta chains reported below all come from one sample, sequenced in a study of Graves' ophthalmopathy and Graves' hyperthyroidism. TCR beta CDR3 regions were amplified from RNA transcripts. Second-round multiplex PCR came after a first-round RT-PCR that employed HTBI primers. Via MiXCR, TCRdb re-called the multiplex PCR reads, giving one row per CDR3 protein. The sample contains 1 million to 1.3 million distinct CDR3 sequences, about 40% of which appear only once. The source material was peripheral blood or thyroid tissue (not recorded which). The source of these receptors is an adult man with Graves' hyperthyroidism.

This clonotype has at least ten counts. The chain joins TRBV6-5 to TRBJ2-5; D uncertain. With 4 bases removed from V and 5 bases from J, the gap between germline ends came to 8 bases. This CDR3 is built from 12 residues. Germline V CDR1 and CDR2: MNHEY, SVGAGI. Here the CDR3 DNA reads TGTGCCAGCAGTTGGCGAGGCGAGACCCAGTACTTC. Its protein is CASSWRGETQYF.

On this clonotype: The limits of the CDR3 on the DNA are not certain, so only TCRdb's listed CDR3 is given. This rearrangement joins TRBV7-9 to TRBJ2-5; the table assigns TRBD2, which was not confirmed against the DNA. The CDR3 numbers 20 amino acids, ends counted. Germline V CDR1 and CDR2: SEHNR, FQNEAQ (reference sequence). The CDR3 is CAISEPPRDGYTFGSGTQYF.

In the case of this clonotype: At one boundary the junction diverges from the germline segment, which might be a read error. The chain carries TRBV10-3 and TRBJ1-4, with a possible D match to TRBD1 (5 bases). Per the germline V gene, CDR1 is ENHRY and CDR2 is SYGVKD. The CDR3 has 15 residues. CDR3 protein: CATSEPRDSWEKLFF. CDR3 DNA sequence: TGTGCCACCAGTGAGCCCCGAGACAGTTGGGAAAAACTGTTTTTT.

V and J are TRBV7-2 and TRBJ1-5; no definite D call. CDR1 and CDR2 from the germline V gene are SGHTA and FQGNSA. The CDR3 has 16 residues. Trimming cost V 6 bases and J 4 bases, with 19 bases left between them. CDR3 residues: CASSGGTNFQNQPQHF. CDR3 nucleotides: TGTGCCAGCAGTGGTGGCACAAACTTCCAGAATCAGCCCCAGCATTTT.

This clonotype was seen repeatedly, ten times or more. The rearrangement links TRBV25-1 to TRBJ1-4; no firm D call. Trimming took off 6 bases at V and 4 bases at J, with 12 bases between the two ends. Germline V gene data show CDR1 as MGHDK and CDR2 as SYGVNS. This CDR3 contains 14 residues. CDR3 in amino acids: CASRTDSGNEKLFF. The CDR3 nucleotides are TGTGCCAGCAGGACCGACTCCGGTAATGAAAAACTGTTTTTT.

This clonotype was observed at least ten times. The chain employs TRBV7-9 and TRBJ1-1; a possible D gene is TRBD1 (5 bases). Germline CDR1 is SEHNR and CDR2 is FQNEAQ (reference sequence). The CDR3 consists of 12 residues. Trimming shortened V by 1 base and J by 7 bases, and 7 bases separated the two germline ends. This CDR3 reads CASSLGGGEAFF. CDR3 in DNA: TGTGCCAGCAGCTTAGGTGGGGGTGAAGCTTTCTTT.

V usage is TRBV28 and J usage is TRBJ2-5; 10 bases are shared with TRBD2. The CDR3 has 16 residues. The V segment lost 5 bases and the J segment 5 bases; nucleotides outside the gene matches: 11. Germline CDR1 and CDR2: MDHEN and SYDVKM. DNA of the CDR3: TGTGCCAGCAGTACGCGAGCGGGAGGGGCCGGGGAGACCCAGTACTTC. This codes for CASSTRAGGAGETQYF.

This clonotype has just a few counts. The V gene is TRBV5-1, the J gene TRBJ2-7; maybe TRBD2 (5 bases). Per the germline V gene, CDR1 is SGHRS and CDR2 is YFSETQ. Trimming removed 8 bases at V and 2 bases at J, with 14 bases between. This CDR3 is 13 amino acids long. CDR3 amino acids: CASTGLLTYEQYF. CDR3 bases: TGCGCCAGTACTGGACTTCTTACCTACGAGCAGTACTTC.

Only one count was recorded for this clonotype. The rearrangement links TRBV29-1 to TRBJ1-2; TRBD1 agrees at 8 bases. The CDR3 consists of 13 residues. Germline V gives CDR1 SQVTM, CDR2 ANQGSEA. The trim removed 4 bases at V and 4 bases at J, leaving 5 bases unmatched. The chain's CDR3 is CSVARQGSYGYTF. The CDR3 nucleotides read TGCAGCGTTGCTCGACAGGGGTCCTATGGCTACACCTTC. The variable domain in full, with the rest retrieved from reference TRBV29-1 and TRBJ1-2, is SAVISQKPSRDICQRGTSLTIQCQVDSQVTMMFWYRQQPGQSLTLIATANQGSEATYESGFVIDKFPISRPNLTFSTLTVSNMSPEDSSIYLCSVARQGSYGYTFGSGTRLTVV.

This clonotype was seen a single time. This chain uses TRBV10-3 with TRBJ2-7, with D possibly called TRBD1 or TRBD2 (5 bases each). Trimming shortened V by 3 bases and J by 2 bases, and 17 bases separated the two germline ends. CDR1 and CDR2 from the germline V gene are ENHRY and SYGVKD. The CDR3 runs to 16 residues. This chain's CDR3 is CAISDTTGTETYEQYF. The CDR3 DNA reads TGTGCCATCAGTGATACTACCGGGACCGAAACCTACGAGCAGTACTTC.

This clonotype came up a few times. The rearrangement links TRBV12-3 or TRBV12-4 to TRBJ2-5; D is ambiguous. Trimming stripped 4 bases from V and 5 bases from J, with 17 bases between. The length of the CDR3 is 15 residues. CDR3 in amino acids: CASSYSGPPRETQYF. CDR3 DNA sequence: TGTGCCAGCAGTTACTCCGGGCCCCCTAGGGAGACCCAGTACTTC.

This clonotype has just a few counts. The CDR3 region has the DNA TGTGCCAGCAGCTTGAACCCGGAGGACACTGAAGCTTTCTTT. Translation: CASSLNPEDTEAFF. This rearrangement joins TRBV5-4 to TRBJ1-1; no definite D call. This CDR3 is 14 amino acids long. Between the trimmed V and J ends, which lost 1 base and 3 bases, there was a span of 10 bases. CDR1 is SGHNT, CDR2 YYREEE, per germline (reference sequence).

This clonotype was recorded at least ten times. J is TRBJ2-5 and V is TRBV10-3, with 7 bases lining up with TRBD1. Germline V CDR1 and CDR2: ENHRY, SYGVKD. This CDR3 has 13 residues. The junction had 5 bases not matched to a gene; V was cut back by 7 bases and J by 3 bases. CDR3 DNA: TGTGCCATCAAGTCCACAGGGGAAGAGACCCAGTACTTC. Protein product: CAIKSTGEETQYF.

This clonotype was observed at least ten times. CDR3 loop: CASSHRQGAGYGYTF. CDR3 bases: TGTGCCAGCAGCCATAGACAGGGGGCAGGCTATGGCTACACCTTC. This chain uses TRBV5-5 with TRBJ1-2; 10 nucleotides align to TRBD1. CDR1 is SGHKS and CDR2 is YYEKEE in the germline V gene (reference sequence). This CDR3 has 15 residues. V lost 4 bases and J lost 4; bases outside the gene matches: 7.

This clonotype was seen ten or more times. The chain has TRBV7-9 and TRBJ1-1; D not resolved. The ends were cut back, 1 base at V and 3 bases at J, with 12 bases in the middle. The CDR3 is made up of 15 amino acids. Germline V gives CDR1 SEHNR, CDR2 FQNEAQ (reference sequence). The CDR3 DNA follows: TGTGCCAGCAGCTTAGGAACCGGGGAGGACACTGAAGCTTTCTTT. This codes for CASSLGTGEDTEAFF.

This chain joins TRBV10-3 and TRBJ1-2; tentatively, D is TRBD1 (6 bases). Germline-derived CDR1 and CDR2 are ENHRY and SYGVKD. The CDR3 is made up of 12 amino acids. With 2 bases removed from V and 8 bases from J, the gap between germline ends came to 9 bases. The chain's CDR3 is CAISEPGDGYTF. The CDR3 DNA is TGTGCCATCAGTGAGCCAGGGGACGGCTACACCTTC.

This clonotype has a count of ten or more. The chain uses TRBV5-6 and TRBJ2-6; 7 bases line up with TRBD1. The CDR3 is 18 residues long. V was pared by 0 bases and J by 4 bases, with 10 bases of the junction left unmatched. In germline, CDR1 is SGHDT, CDR2 YYEEEE. DNA for the CDR3: TGTGCCAGCAGCTTGGTAGGTCAGGGGGTGCTCGGGGCCAACGTCCTGACTTTC. Amino acids: CASSLVGQGVLGANVLTF.

This clonotype appeared a single time. This chain uses TRBV5-1 with TRBJ2-2; D is unclear. V was clipped by 5 bases and J by 7 bases, with 18 bases between them. Germline lookup yields CDR1 SGHRS and CDR2 YFSETQ. The CDR3 totals 15 residues. The CDR3 DNA sequence: TGCGCCAGCAGTGACGGTAGGAATCCCGACGGGGAGCTGTTTTTT. Encoded protein: CASSDGRNPDGELFF. Using reference TRBV5-1 and TRBJ2-2 for the parts outside the CDR3, the full variable domain is KAGVTQTPRYLIKTRGQQVTLSCSPISGHRSVSWYQQTPGQGLQFLFEYFSETQRNKGNFPGRFSGRQFSNSRSEMNVSTLELGDSALYLCASSDGRNPDGELFFGEGSRLTVL.

V usage is TRBV7-2 and J usage is TRBJ1-2, with TRBD1 matching 9 bases. This CDR3 is 19 amino acids long. The V gene's germline CDR1 is SGHTA and CDR2 FQGNSA. Germline trimming cut 5 bases from V and 2 bases from J; bases unmatched to any gene: 18. The CDR3 DNA reads as TGTGCCAGCAGCGACGTCATCCGGGACAGGGCCAAGTCGAACTATGGCTACACCTTC. Translating it yields CASSDVIRDRAKSNYGYTF.

Only a few counts were recorded for this clonotype. The chain couples TRBV19 to TRBJ2-7; D gene ambiguous. Trimming pared 3 bases from V and 3 bases from J, leaving 12 bases between. Germline CDR1 reads LNHDA; CDR2 reads SQIVND (reference sequence). This CDR3 is 14 amino acids long. The DNA for the CDR3 is TGTGCCAGTAGTATCTCCAGTAGCTACTACGAGCAGTACTTC. Translating gives CASSISSSYYEQYF.

About this clonotype: Just one base apart from a much larger clone, this may be a read error. The CDR3 does not close with the conserved phenylalanine or tryptophan, likely indicating a read error. The chain has TRBV7-2 and TRBJ1-6, with D hard to call. CDR1 and CDR2 (germline): SGHTA, FQGNSA. The CDR3 is 16 residues long. Trimming pared 7 bases from V and 7 bases from J, leaving 20 bases between. CDR3 sequence (DNA): TGTGCCAGCACTTTCGATCGAAGACGGTTCAATTCACCCCTCCACATT. Its protein is CASTFDRRRFNSPLHI.

On this clonotype: Since a much larger clone is just one base distant, this may be a read error. The chain uses TRBV7-2 and TRBJ1-5; D not certain. The CDR3 spans 15 residues. V lost 5 bases, J lost 6 bases, and 17 bases lay in between. Germline V gene data show CDR1 as SGHTA and CDR2 as FQGNSA. The CDR3 is CASSPPSWVGQPQHF. The CDR3 DNA sequence: TGTGCCAGCAGCCCCCCATCCTGGGTCGGTCAGCCCCAGCATTTT.

The V call is TRBV7-2, the J call TRBJ1-2; D is ambiguous. CDR1 is SGHTA and CDR2 is FQGNSA in the germline V gene. V lost 1 base and J lost 3, with 9 bases in between. The CDR3 has 14 amino acids. CDR3 in DNA: TGTGCCAGCAGCTTAGATCTAGCCGACTATGGCTACACCTTC. Protein sequence: CASSLDLADYGYTF.

As for this clonotype: Compared with germline, one end of the junction differs, possibly owing to a read error. The chain is built from TRBV2 and TRBJ2-5, with D perhaps TRBD1 (6 bases). The CDR3 covers 14 residues. Germline V gene lookup returns CDR1 SNHLY and CDR2 FYNNEI. In DNA, the CDR3 is TGTGCCAGCAGTCGGACAGACAGTCAAGAGGCCCAGTACTTC. This translates into CASSRTDSQEAQYF.

On this clonotype itself: One junction end disagrees with the germline gene, perhaps due to a read error. The chain recombines TRBV7-8 with TRBJ2-2; 8 nucleotides match TRBD1. Germline V gene data show CDR1 as SGHVS and CDR2 as FQNEAQ. This CDR3 has 16 residues. The CDR3 nucleotides read TGCGCCAGCAGCCACCCGGGACAGGCAAGGTCCGGGGGGCTGTTTTTT. Protein sequence: CASSHPGQARSGGLFF. The full variable domain, rest sourced from reference TRBV7-8 and TRBJ2-2, is GAGVSQSPRYKVAKRGQDVALRCDPISGHVSLFWYQQALGQGPEFLTYFQNEAQLDKSGLPSDRFFAERPEGSVSTLKIQRTQQEDSAVYLCASSHPGQARSGGLFFGEGSRLTVL.

The chain recombines TRBV19 with TRBJ1-5; D gene ambiguous. There are 12 residues in the CDR3. Deletions cut 7 bases from V and 6 bases from J, with 10 bases between. CDR1 and CDR2 (germline): LNHDA, SQIVND (reference sequence). This CDR3 reads CASNWVSQPQHF. The DNA for the CDR3 is TGTGCCAGTAATTGGGTTAGTCAGCCCCAGCATTTT.

This clonotype was recorded a few times. The V call is TRBV19, the J call TRBJ1-5; TRBD1 aligns across 8 bases. Germline values: CDR1 LNHDA, CDR2 SQIVND (reference sequence). J gave up 2 bases and V 5 bases, and 8 bases lay outside the gene matches. This CDR3 is built from 16 residues. The CDR3 DNA is TGTGCCAGTAGTCGGATCCAGGGGGCCGGCAATCAGCCCCAGCATTTT. It yields the protein CASSRIQGAGNQPQHF.

The chain carries TRBV2 and TRBJ2-5; D uncertain. The CDR3 is 11 residues long. With 7 bases removed from V and 5 bases from J, the gap between germline ends came to 8 bases. Germline V gene sequence: CDR1 SNHLY, CDR2 FYNNEI. CDR3 nucleotides: TGTGCCAGCATTGTGTTGGAGACCCAGTACTTC. It encodes CASIVLETQYF.

This clonotype was detected a few times. In DNA, the CDR3 is TGTGCCTGGAGTGTAGCGGTGGTGGGCAATCAGCCCCAGCATTTT. This sequence encodes CAWSVAVVGNQPQHF. This rearrangement joins TRBV30 to TRBJ1-5; no firm D call. V was shortened by 0 bases and J by 2 bases, with 11 bases between the two germline ends. Germline lookup yields CDR1 GTSNPN and CDR2 SVGIG (reference sequence). The CDR3 extends over 15 amino acids.

The V gene is TRBV7-4, the J gene TRBJ2-5; TRBD1 might be the D (6 bases). CDR3 length equals 15 residues. V lost 4 bases to trimming and J lost 4 bases, with 16 bases between them. The germline gives CDR1 SGHVT, CDR2 SQSDAQ. The CDR3 sequence: CASSSAGGIGETQYF. Written as DNA, the CDR3 is TGTGCCAGCAGCTCCGCTGGGGGCATCGGAGAGACCCAGTACTTC.